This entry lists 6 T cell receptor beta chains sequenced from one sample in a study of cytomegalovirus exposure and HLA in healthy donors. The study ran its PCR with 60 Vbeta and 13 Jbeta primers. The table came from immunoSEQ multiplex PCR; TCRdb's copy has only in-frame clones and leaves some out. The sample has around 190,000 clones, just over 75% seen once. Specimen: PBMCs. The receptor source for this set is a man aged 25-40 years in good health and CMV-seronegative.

CDR3: CASSKGQDGSYEQYF. For the CDR3, the DNA is TGTGCCAGCAGCAAAGGACAGGACGGCTCCTACGAGCAGTACTTC. V gene TRBV4-2 combines with J gene TRBJ2-7; 7 positions agree with TRBD1. The length of the CDR3 is 15 residues. Germline values: CDR1 LGHNA, CDR2 YNFKEQ. The V gene end was trimmed by 5 bases and the J gene end by 0 bases; junction bases not matched to a gene: 7.

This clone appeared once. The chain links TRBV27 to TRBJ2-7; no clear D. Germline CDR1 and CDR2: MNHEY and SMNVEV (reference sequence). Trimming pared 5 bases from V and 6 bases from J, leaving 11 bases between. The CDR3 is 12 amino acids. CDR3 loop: CASSPLSREQYF. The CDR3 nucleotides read TGTGCCAGCAGTCCGCTCAGTCGCGAGCAGTACTTC.

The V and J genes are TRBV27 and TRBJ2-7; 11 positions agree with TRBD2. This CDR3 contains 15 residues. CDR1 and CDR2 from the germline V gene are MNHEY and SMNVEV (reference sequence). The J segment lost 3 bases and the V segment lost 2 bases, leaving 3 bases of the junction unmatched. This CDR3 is CASSLKGTSGYEQYF. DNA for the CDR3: TGTGCCAGCAGTTTAAAGGGGACTAGCGGCTACGAGCAGTACTTC.

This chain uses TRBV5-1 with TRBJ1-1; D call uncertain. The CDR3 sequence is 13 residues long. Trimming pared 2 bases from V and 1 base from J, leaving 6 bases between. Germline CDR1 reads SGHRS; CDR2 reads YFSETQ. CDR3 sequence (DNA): TGCGCCAGCAGCTTCGGAGAGAACACTGAAGCTTTCTTT. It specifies CASSFGENTEAFF.

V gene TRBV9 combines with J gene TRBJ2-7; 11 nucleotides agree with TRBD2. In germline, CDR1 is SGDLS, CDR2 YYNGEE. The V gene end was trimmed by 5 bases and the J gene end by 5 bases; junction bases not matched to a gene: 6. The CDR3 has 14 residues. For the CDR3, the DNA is TGTGCCAGCAGTAATAGCGGGAGGGCCCACGAGCAGTACTTC. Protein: CASSNSGRAHEQYF.

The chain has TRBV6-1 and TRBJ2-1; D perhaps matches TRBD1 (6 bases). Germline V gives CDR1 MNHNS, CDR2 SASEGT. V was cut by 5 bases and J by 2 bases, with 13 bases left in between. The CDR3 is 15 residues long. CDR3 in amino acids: CASSTRQVAYNEQFF. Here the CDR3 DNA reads TGTGCCAGCAGTACCCGACAGGTAGCCTACAATGAGCAGTTCTTC.